This T cell receptor (beta chain) was observed in a study of T cells in Graves' hyperthyroidism and ophthalmopathy. Diagnosis of hyperthyroidism was new in patients aged 18 to 65, and its duration was under 2 months. This clonotype was detected many times. RNA transcripts served as the template for amplifying TCR beta CDR3 regions. Carried out on the TCR CDR3, a first-round RT-PCR used the HTBI primer set. In TCRdb, the multiplex PCR reads were re-called with MiXCR into one record per CDR3 protein. Of about 700,000 distinct CDR3 sequences in the sample, 14% are singletons; the top ten hold about 9.4%. There are 20 residues in the CDR3. Unmatched junction bases numbered 18, after V lost 0 bases and J lost 4 bases. From germline, CDR1 is MGHRA and CDR2 YSYEKL.

Sample: blood. The clonotype originates from a woman aged 18-30 years with Graves' hyperthyroidism. The chain is built from TRBV4-1 and TRBJ2-1; 7 nucleotides line up with TRBD2. The CDR3 bases are TGCGCCAGCAGCCAAGATCGGCCAGAGGTGTTCGACGGGAGGTACAATGAGCAGTTCTTC. It yields the protein CASSQDRPEVFDGRYNEQFF.